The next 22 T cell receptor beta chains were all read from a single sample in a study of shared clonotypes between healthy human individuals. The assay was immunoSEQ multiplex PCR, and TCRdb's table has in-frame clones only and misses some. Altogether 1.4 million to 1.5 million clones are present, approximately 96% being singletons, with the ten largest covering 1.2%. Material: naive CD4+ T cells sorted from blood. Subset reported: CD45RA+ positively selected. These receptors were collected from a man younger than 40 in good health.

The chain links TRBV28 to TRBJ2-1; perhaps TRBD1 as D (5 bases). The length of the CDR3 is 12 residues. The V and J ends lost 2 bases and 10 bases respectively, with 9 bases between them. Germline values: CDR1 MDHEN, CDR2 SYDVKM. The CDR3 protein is CASSLIQEEQFF. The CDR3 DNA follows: TGTGCCAGCAGTTTAATACAGGAAGAGCAGTTCTTC.

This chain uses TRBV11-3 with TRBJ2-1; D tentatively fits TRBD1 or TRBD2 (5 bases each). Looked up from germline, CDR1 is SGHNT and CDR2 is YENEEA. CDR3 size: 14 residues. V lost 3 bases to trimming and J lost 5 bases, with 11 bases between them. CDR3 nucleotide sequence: TGTGCCAGCAGCTTCCCGGGACCTCACAATGAGCAGTTCTTC. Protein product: CASSFPGPHNEQFF. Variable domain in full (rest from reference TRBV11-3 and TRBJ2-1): EAGVVQSPRYKIIEKKQPVAFWCNPISGHNTLYWYLQNLGQGPELLIRYENEEAVDDSQLPKDRFSAERLKGVDSTLKIQPAELGDSAVYLCASSFPGPHNEQFFGPGTRLTVL.

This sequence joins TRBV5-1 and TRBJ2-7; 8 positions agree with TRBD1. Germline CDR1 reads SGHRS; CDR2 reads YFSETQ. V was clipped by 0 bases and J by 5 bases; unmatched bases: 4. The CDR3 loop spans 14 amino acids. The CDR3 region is CASSLGQGYHEQYF. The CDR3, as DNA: TGCGCCAGCAGCTTGGGACAGGGGTACCACGAGCAGTACTTC.

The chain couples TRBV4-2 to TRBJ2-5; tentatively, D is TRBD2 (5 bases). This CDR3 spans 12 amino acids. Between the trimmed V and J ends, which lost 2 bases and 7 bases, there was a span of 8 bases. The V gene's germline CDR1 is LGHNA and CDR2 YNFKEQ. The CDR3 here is CASSQSAGTQYF. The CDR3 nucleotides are TGTGCCAGCAGCCAAAGCGCGGGGACCCAGTACTTC.

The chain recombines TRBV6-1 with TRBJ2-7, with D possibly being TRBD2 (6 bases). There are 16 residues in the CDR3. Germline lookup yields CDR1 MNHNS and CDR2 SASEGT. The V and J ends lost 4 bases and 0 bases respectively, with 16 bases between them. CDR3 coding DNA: TGTGCCAGCAGTGCAGCTATCGTCGGGGGCTCCTACGAGCAGTACTTC. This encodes CASSAAIVGGSYEQYF.

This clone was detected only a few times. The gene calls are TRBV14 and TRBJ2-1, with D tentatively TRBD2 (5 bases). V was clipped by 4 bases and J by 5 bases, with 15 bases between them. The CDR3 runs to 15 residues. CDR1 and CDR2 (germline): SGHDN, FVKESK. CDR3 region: CASSPSTRRDNEQFF. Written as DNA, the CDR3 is TGTGCCAGCAGCCCCTCCACTCGGCGGGACAATGAGCAGTTCTTC.

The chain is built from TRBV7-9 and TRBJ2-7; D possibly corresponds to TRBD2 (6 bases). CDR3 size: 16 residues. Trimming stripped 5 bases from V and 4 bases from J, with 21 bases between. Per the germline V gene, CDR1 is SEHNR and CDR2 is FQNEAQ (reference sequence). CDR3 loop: CASSPRRGGNLYEQYF. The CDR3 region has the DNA TGTGCCAGCAGCCCCCGTCGGGGCGGGAATCTATACGAGCAGTACTTC.

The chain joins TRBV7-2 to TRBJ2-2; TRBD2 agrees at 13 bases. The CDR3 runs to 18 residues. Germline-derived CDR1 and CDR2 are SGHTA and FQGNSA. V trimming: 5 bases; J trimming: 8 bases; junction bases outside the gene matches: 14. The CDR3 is CASSPPSGLAGDLGELFF. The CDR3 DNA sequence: TGTGCCAGCAGCCCCCCGAGTGGACTAGCGGGAGATTTGGGGGAGCTGTTTTTT. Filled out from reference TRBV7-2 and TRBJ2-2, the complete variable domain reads GAGVSQSPSNKVTEKGKDVELRCDPISGHTALYWYRQSLGQGLEFLIYFQGNSAPDKSGLPSDRFSAERTGGSVSTLTIQRTQQEDSAVYLCASSPPSGLAGDLGELFFGEGSRLTVL.

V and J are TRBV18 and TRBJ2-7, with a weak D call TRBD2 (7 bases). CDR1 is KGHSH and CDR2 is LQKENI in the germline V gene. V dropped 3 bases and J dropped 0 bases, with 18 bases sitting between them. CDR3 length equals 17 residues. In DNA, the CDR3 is TGTGCCAGCTCACCCTCAATGGGGGGGCCTTCCTCCTACGAGCAGTACTTC. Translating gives CASSPSMGGPSSYEQYF.

The CDR3 DNA reads TGTGCCAGCAGCAAAGTGGCTAGCGATGGCGCAGATACGCAGTATTTT. Encoded protein: CASSKVASDGADTQYF. This chain connects TRBV21-1 to TRBJ2-3; TRBD2 is the table's D call, not checked against the DNA. TRBV21-1 is termed a pseudogene. The CDR3 totals 16 residues.

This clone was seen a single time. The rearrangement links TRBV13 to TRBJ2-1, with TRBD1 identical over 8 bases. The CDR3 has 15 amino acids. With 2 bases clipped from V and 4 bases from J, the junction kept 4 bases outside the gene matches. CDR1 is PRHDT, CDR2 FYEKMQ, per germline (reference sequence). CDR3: CASSLRDRTYNEQFF. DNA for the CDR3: TGTGCCAGCAGCTTAAGGGACAGGACGTACAATGAGCAGTTCTTC.

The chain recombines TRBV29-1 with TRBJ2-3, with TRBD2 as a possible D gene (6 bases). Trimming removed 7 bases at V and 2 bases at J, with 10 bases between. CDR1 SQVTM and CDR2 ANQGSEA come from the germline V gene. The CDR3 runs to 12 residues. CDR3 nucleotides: TGCAGCGGGAGGAGGGCCACAGATACGCAGTATTTT. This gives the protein CSGRRATDTQYF.

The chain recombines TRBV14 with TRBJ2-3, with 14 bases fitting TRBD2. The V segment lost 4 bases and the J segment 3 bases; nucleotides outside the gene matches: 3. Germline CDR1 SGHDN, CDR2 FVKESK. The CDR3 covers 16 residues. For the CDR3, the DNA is TGTGCCAGCAGCCTCAGACTAGCGGGAGGGACAGATACGCAGTATTTT. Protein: CASSLRLAGGTDTQYF.

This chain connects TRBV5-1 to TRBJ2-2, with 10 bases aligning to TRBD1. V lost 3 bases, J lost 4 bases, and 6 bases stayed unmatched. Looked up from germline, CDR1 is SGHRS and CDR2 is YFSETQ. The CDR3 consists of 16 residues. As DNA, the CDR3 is TGCGCCAGCAGCTCGTCCGGGACAGGGGTCACCGGGGAGCTGTTTTTT. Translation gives CASSSSGTGVTGELFF.

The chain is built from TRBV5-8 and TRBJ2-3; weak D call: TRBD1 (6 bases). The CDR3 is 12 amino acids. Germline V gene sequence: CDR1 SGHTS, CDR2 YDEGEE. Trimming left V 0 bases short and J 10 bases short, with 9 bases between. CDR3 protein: CASSLVGGPQYF. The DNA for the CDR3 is TGTGCCAGCAGCTTGGTAGGGGGTCCGCAGTATTTT. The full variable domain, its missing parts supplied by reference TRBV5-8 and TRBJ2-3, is EAGVTQSPTHLIKTRGQQATLRCSPISGHTSVYWYQQALGLGLQFLLWYDEGEERNRGNFPPRFSGRQFPNYSSELNVNALELEDSALYLCASSLVGGPQYFGPGTRLTVL.

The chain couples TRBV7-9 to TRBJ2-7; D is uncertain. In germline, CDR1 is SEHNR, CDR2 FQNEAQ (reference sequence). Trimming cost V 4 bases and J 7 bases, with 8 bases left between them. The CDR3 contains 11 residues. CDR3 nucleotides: TGTGCCAGCAGCTATACCCGGGAGCAGTACTTC. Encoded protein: CASSYTREQYF.

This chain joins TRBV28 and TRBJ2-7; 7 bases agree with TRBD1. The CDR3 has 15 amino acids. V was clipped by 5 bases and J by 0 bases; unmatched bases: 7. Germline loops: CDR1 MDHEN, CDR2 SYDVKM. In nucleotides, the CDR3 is TGTGCCAGCAGTCCAACCAGGGGGACCTCCTACGAGCAGTACTTC. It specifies CASSPTRGTSYEQYF.

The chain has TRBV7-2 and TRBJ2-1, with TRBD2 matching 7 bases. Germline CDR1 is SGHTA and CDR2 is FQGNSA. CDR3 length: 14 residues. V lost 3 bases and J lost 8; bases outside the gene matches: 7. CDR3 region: CASSLRTSSYEQFF. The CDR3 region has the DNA TGTGCCAGCAGCTTGCGGACTAGTTCGTATGAGCAGTTCTTC. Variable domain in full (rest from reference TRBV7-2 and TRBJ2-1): GAGVSQSPSNKVTEKGKDVELRCDPISGHTALYWYRQSLGQGLEFLIYFQGNSAPDKSGLPSDRFSAERTGGSVSTLTIQRTQQEDSAVYLCASSLRTSSYEQFFGPGTRLTVL.

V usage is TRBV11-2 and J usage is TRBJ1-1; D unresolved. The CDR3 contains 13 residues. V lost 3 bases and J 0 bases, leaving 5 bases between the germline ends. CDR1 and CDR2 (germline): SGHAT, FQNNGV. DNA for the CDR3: TGTGCCAGCAGCTTCGGGTTGAACACTGAAGCTTTCTTT. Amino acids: CASSFGLNTEAFF.

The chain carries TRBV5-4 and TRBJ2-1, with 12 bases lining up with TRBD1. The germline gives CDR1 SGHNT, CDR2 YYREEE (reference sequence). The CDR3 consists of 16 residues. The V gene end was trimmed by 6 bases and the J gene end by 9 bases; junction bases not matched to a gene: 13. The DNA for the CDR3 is TGTGCCAGCATATCCATCCGGGACAGGGGGCTCGGTGAGCAGTTCTTC. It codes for CASISIRDRGLGEQFF.

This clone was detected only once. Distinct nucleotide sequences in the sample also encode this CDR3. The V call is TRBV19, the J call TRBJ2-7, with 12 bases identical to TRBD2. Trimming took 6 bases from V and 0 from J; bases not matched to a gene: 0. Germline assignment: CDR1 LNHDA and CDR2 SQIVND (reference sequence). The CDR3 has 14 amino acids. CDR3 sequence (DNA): TGTGCCAGTAGGACTAGCGGGAGCTCCTACGAGCAGTACTTC. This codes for CASRTSGSSYEQYF.

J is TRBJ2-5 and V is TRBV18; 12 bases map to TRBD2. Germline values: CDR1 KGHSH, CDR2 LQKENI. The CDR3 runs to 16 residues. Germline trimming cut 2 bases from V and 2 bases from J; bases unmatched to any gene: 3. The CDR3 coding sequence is TGTGCCAGCTCACCAAGACTAGCGGGGGAACAAGAGACCCAGTACTTC. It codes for CASSPRLAGEQETQYF.